These 20 T cell receptor beta chains were sequenced from one sample in a study of CD8 T cell repertoires and HIV-1 epitope variants. Sequenced by immunoSEQ multiplex PCR; TCRdb stores in-frame clones only, minus some. This table has 5,500 to 6,000 clones, 55% to 70% appearing once. For these receptors, no antigen is known. Sample: cultured CD8+ T cells derived from PBMCs. These receptors were taken from a male donor with HIV.

This chain links TRBV10-2 with TRBJ2-7; D unresolved. There are 11 residues in the CDR3. Trimming left V 4 bases short and J 7 bases short, with 8 bases between. Germline-derived CDR1 and CDR2 are WSHSY and SAAADI. The CDR3: CASSGSREQYF. The CDR3 DNA reads as TGCGCCAGCAGTGGGTCCAGGGAGCAGTACTTC.

The rearrangement uses TRBV19 and TRBJ1-5; perhaps TRBD1 as D (6 bases). With 2 bases removed from V and 4 bases from J, the gap between germline ends came to 6 bases. The CDR3 totals 13 residues. In germline, CDR1 is LNHDA, CDR2 SQIVND (reference sequence). The CDR3 DNA sequence: TGTGCCAGTAGTATAAGGGGGAATCAGCCCCAGCATTTT. It encodes CASSIRGNQPQHF.

J is TRBJ1-2 and V is TRBV11-2; D is undetermined. V lost 0 bases, J lost 3 bases, and 17 bases lay in between. CDR3 length: 17 residues. CDR1 SGHAT and CDR2 FQNNGV come from the germline V gene. The CDR3 sequence: CASSLDSRNSPHYGYTF. CDR3 nucleotides: TGTGCCAGCAGCTTAGATAGTAGGAACTCTCCTCACTATGGCTACACCTTC.

This clone is judged medium-sized. The chain joins TRBV4-3 to TRBJ2-4; D is ambiguous. Trimming cost V 1 base and J 8 bases, with 9 bases left between them. This CDR3 is 13 amino acids long. Germline CDR1 LGHNA, CDR2 YSLEER. The CDR3 DNA follows: TGCGCCAGCAGCCAAGGGGTGTCGGACATTCAGTACTTC. Protein product: CASSQGVSDIQYF.

This clone was found once. The chain uses TRBV7-9 and TRBJ1-1; a possible D gene is TRBD1 (5 bases). CDR1 is SEHNR and CDR2 is FQNEAQ in the germline V gene (reference sequence). Trimming left V 3 bases short and J 1 base short, with 6 bases between. The CDR3 runs to 13 residues. DNA for the CDR3: TGTGCCAGCAGCTTGGGACGGAACACTGAAGCTTTCTTT. This encodes CASSLGRNTEAFF.

The chain is built from TRBV9 and TRBJ2-7, with TRBD1 identical over 8 bases. V lost 4 bases and J lost 5; bases outside the gene matches: 5. The length of the CDR3 is 13 residues. From germline, CDR1 is SGDLS and CDR2 YYNGEE. Here the CDR3 reads CASSSTGVHEQYF. For the CDR3, the DNA is TGTGCCAGCAGCTCGACAGGGGTGCACGAGCAGTACTTC.

The chain carries TRBV2 and TRBJ1-2, with 7 nucleotides matching TRBD1. Germline CDR1 and CDR2: SNHLY and FYNNEI. The CDR3 sequence is 13 residues long. V lost 6 bases, J lost 2 bases, and 3 bases stayed unmatched. This CDR3 reads CASRGGQNYGYTF. CDR3 in DNA: TGTGCCAGCAGGGGGGGACAGAACTATGGCTACACCTTC. Using reference TRBV2 and TRBJ1-2 for the parts outside the CDR3, the full variable domain is EPEVTQTPSHQVTQMGQEVILRCVPISNHLYFYWYRQILGQKVEFLVSFYNNEISEKSEIFDDQFSVERPDGSNFTLKIRSTKLEDSAMYFCASRGGQNYGYTFGSGTRLTVV.

The J gene is TRBJ2-7, the V gene TRBV14; 7 positions match TRBD1. Germline V CDR1 and CDR2: SGHDN, FVKESK. The CDR3 is 16 amino acids. V shed 0 bases and J 4 bases; nucleotides not matched to a gene: 9. The CDR3 DNA sequence: TGTGCCAGCAGCCAAGATGAGCGGCAGGGGGTGTACGAGCAGTACTTC. Its protein product is CASSQDERQGVYEQYF.

The V call is TRBV19, the J call TRBJ2-7; TRBD1 matches 7 bases. CDR1 and CDR2 (germline): LNHDA, SQIVND (reference sequence). Unmatched junction bases numbered 9, after V lost 5 bases and J lost 5 bases. There are 14 residues in the CDR3. The CDR3 sequence: CASSEGGLRDEQYF. In DNA form, the CDR3 reads TGTGCCAGTAGTGAAGGGGGCCTTCGCGACGAGCAGTACTTC.

The CDR3 loop reads CASSSSTSGGLYLTDTQYF. DNA of the CDR3: TGTGCCAGCAGTTCCTCGACTAGCGGGGGCCTCTACCTCACAGATACGCAGTATTTT. The J gene is TRBJ2-3, the V gene TRBV28; 12 bases match TRBD2. The V and J ends lost 4 bases and 2 bases, in that order; junction bases with no gene match: 13. The CDR3 length is 19 residues. From germline, CDR1 is MDHEN and CDR2 SYDVKM.

V usage is TRBV28 and J usage is TRBJ2-7, with D perhaps being TRBD1 or TRBD2 (6 bases each). Trimming left V 7 bases short and J 2 bases short, with 18 bases between. The V gene's germline CDR1 is MDHEN and CDR2 SYDVKM. CDR3 length equals 15 residues. In DNA form, the CDR3 reads TGTGCCAGCACCAAGGGGTGGGGGGCCGCCTACGAGCAGTACTTC. Protein: CASTKGWGAAYEQYF.

This clone has just one count. The rearrangement uses TRBV25-1 and TRBJ2-7, with TRBD2 matching 7 bases. The CDR3 runs to 14 residues. V was clipped by 7 bases and J by 5 bases; unmatched bases: 11. Germline V CDR1 and CDR2: MGHDK, SYGVNS. The CDR3 nucleotides read TGTGCCAGCACCCCCGCAAGCGGGACCCACGAGCAGTACTTC. This codes for CASTPASGTHEQYF.

The chain employs TRBV19 and TRBJ1-6; D gene unclear. Trimming cost V 10 bases and J 9 bases, with 16 bases left between them. The V gene's germline CDR1 is LNHDA and CDR2 SQIVND (reference sequence). The CDR3 has 13 amino acids. As DNA, the CDR3 is TGTGCCACCCTGGCAGACGGGAGTTCACCCCTCCACTTT. Translating gives CATLADGSSPLHF.

The genes are TRBV4-1 and TRBJ1-2; maybe TRBD1 (5 bases). Germline CDR1 MGHRA, CDR2 YSYEKL. The CDR3 is 15 residues long. V lost 0 bases and J 4 bases, leaving 12 bases between the germline ends. The CDR3 reads CASSQEGVASYGYTF. The CDR3 DNA reads as TGCGCCAGCAGCCAAGAGGGGGTCGCGAGCTATGGCTACACCTTC.

This chain connects TRBV19 to TRBJ2-1; TRBD2 aligns across 7 bases. The CDR3 spans 15 residues. Germline loops: CDR1 LNHDA, CDR2 SQIVND (reference sequence). V lost 3 bases to trimming and J lost 0 bases; unmatched junction nucleotides: 2. This CDR3 reads CASSITGGSYNEQFF. The CDR3 nucleotides read TGTGCCAGTAGTATTACGGGAGGCTCCTACAATGAGCAGTTCTTC. The variable domain in full, completed from reference TRBV19 and TRBJ2-1, reads DGGITQSPKYLFRKEGQNVTLSCEQNLNHDAMYWYRQDPGQGLRLIYYSQIVNDFQKGDIAEGYSVSREKKESFPLTVTSAQKNPTAFYLCASSITGGSYNEQFFGPGTRLTVL.

The chain employs TRBV6-5 and TRBJ1-2; TRBD1 matches at 7 bases. From germline, CDR1 is MNHEY and CDR2 SVGAGI. Losses at the gene ends were 8 bases for V and 7 bases for J; bases not matched to a gene: 7. The CDR3 has 12 residues. CDR3 in amino acids: CASGEGAFGYTF. The CDR3 DNA follows: TGTGCCAGCGGAGAGGGGGCCTTTGGCTACACCTTC.

This chain uses TRBV9 with TRBJ2-7; possible D gene TRBD1, 5 bases. CDR1 and CDR2 from the germline V gene are SGDLS and YYNGEE. CDR3 size: 16 residues. Trimming shortened V by 4 bases and J by 4 bases, and 21 bases separated the two germline ends. Here the CDR3 DNA reads TGTGCCAGCAGCCCAAGAGACAGCTATGAGATGTACGAGCAGTACTTC. This translates into CASSPRDSYEMYEQYF.

The chain uses TRBV6-5 and TRBJ2-2; D possibly corresponds to TRBD2 (6 bases). CDR3 size: 13 residues. Germline V gives CDR1 MNHEY, CDR2 SVGAGI. The CDR3: CATSSGYTGELFF. DNA for the CDR3: TGTGCGACCAGTAGCGGCTACACCGGGGAGCTGTTTTTT.

The chain couples TRBV19 to TRBJ2-7, with D unresolved. The V end lost 0 bases, the J end lost 2 bases, and 5 bases lay between the germline ends. The germline V gene encodes CDR1 LNHDA and CDR2 SQIVND (reference sequence). This CDR3 has 13 amino acids. The CDR3 region has the DNA TGTGCCAGTAGTATAGATTTGGCCTACGAGCAGTACTTC. Its translation is CASSIDLAYEQYF.

The chain carries TRBV2 and TRBJ2-3; perhaps TRBD1 as D (5 bases). The CDR3 is 13 amino acids. Trimming shortened V by 6 bases and J by 4 bases, and 11 bases separated the two germline ends. Germline lookup yields CDR1 SNHLY and CDR2 FYNNEI. The CDR3 loop reads CASRLLGADTQYF. In DNA, the CDR3 is TGTGCCAGCAGACTCTTAGGGGCAGATACGCAGTATTTT.